This TCR beta chain was documented in a study of T cells in Graves' hyperthyroidism and ophthalmopathy. Amplified TCR beta CDR3 regions derived from RNA transcripts. HTBI primers were used for first-round RT-PCR of the TCR CDR3. TCRdb passed the multiplex PCR reads through MiXCR, listing each CDR3 protein once. The data hold roughly 570,000 distinct CDR3 sequences, with around a sixth observed a single time. This CDR3 contains 14 residues. V lost 6 bases and J 1 base, leaving 12 bases between the germline ends. CDR1 and CDR2 (germline): MNHNS, SASEGT. These patients, aged 18 to 65, had recently diagnosed hyperthyroidism lasting under 2 months. Diagnosis relied on clinical symptoms, serum thyroxine and TRAb, thyroid ultrasound and orbital computed tomography.

This clonotype originated in a young woman with Graves' hyperthyroidism. Sequences were obtained from blood. The J gene is TRBJ1-1, the V gene TRBV6-1; no reliable D call. The CDR3 nucleotides read TGTGCCAGCAGCCGGGGATCCGCGAACACTGAAGCTTTCTTT. Residues: CASSRGSANTEAFF.